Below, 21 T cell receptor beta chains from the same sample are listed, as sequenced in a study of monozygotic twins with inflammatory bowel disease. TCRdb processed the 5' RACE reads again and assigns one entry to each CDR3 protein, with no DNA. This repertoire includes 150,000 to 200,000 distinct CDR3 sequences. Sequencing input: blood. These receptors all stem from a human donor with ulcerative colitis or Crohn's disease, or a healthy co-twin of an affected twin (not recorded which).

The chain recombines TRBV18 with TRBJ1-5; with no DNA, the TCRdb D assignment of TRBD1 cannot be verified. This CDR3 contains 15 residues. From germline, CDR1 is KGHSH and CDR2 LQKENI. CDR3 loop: CASSPRNRVEQPQHF.

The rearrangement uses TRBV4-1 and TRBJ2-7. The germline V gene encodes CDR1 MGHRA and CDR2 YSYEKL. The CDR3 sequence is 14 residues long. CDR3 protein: CASSQDGTIYEQYF.

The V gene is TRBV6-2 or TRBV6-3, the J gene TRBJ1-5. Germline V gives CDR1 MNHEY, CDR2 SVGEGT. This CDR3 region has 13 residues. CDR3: CASSRWGNQPQHF.

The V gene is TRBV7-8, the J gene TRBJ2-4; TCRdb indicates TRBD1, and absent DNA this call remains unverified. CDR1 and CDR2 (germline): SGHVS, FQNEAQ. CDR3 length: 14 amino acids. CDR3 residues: CASSPRGAKNIQYF.

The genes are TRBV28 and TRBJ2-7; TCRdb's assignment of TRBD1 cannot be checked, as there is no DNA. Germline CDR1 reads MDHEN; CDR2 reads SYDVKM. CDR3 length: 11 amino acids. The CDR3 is CASSTGNEQYF.

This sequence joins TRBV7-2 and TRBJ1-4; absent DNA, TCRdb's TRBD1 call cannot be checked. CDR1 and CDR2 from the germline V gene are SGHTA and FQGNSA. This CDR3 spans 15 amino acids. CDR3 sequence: CASSPETGGDEKLFF.

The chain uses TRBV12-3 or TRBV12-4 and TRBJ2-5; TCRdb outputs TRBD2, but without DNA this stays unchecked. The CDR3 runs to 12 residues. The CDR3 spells CASSFTSGTQYF.

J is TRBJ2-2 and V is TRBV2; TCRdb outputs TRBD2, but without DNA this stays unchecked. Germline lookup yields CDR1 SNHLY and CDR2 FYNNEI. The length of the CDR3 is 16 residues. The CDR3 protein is CASSELGGGGTGELFF.

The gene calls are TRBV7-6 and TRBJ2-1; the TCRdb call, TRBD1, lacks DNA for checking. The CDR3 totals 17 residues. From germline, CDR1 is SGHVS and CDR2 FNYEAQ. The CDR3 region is CASSLGRAGGSYNEQFF.

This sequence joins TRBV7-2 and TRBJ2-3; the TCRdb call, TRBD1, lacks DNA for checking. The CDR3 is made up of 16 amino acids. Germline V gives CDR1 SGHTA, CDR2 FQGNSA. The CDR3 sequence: CASSRRKGDGTDTQYF.

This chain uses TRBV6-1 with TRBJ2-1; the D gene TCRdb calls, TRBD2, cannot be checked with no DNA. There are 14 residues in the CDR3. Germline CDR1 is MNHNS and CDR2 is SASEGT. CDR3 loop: CASGGASSYNEQFF.

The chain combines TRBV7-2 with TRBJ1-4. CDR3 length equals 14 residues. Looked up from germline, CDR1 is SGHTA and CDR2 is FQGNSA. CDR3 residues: CASSPGRENEKLFF. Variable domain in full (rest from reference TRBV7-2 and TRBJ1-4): GAGVSQSPSNKVTEKGKDVELRCDPISGHTALYWYRQSLGQGLEFLIYFQGNSAPDKSGLPSDRFSAERTGGSVSTLTIQRTQQEDSAVYLCASSPGRENEKLFFGSGTQLSVL.

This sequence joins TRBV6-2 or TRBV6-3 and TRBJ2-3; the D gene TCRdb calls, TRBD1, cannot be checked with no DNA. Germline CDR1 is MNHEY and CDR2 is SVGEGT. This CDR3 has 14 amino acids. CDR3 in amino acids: CASNSQGSADTQYF.

CDR3 amino acids: CASSHGENRNSNQPQHF. This sequence joins TRBV7-2 and TRBJ1-5. Germline loops: CDR1 SGHTA, CDR2 FQGNSA. The CDR3 extends over 17 amino acids.

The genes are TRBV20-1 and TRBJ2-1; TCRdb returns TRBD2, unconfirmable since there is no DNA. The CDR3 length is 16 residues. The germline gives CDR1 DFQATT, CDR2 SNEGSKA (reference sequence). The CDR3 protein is CSARKPSGTGNNEQFF.

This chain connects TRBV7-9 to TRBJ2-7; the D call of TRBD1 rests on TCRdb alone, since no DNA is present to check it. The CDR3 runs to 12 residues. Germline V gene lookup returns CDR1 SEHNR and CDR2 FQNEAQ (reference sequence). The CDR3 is CASSRQSGEQYF.

CDR3 region: CASSRTGQGSYEQYF. The rearrangement links TRBV13 to TRBJ2-7; lacking DNA, the TRBD1 call made by TCRdb goes unchecked. Looked up from germline, CDR1 is PRHDT and CDR2 is FYEKMQ (reference sequence). CDR3 length: 15 residues.

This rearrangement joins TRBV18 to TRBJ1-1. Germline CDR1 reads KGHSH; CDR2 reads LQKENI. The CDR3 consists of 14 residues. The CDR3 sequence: CASSPEYRDTEAFF.

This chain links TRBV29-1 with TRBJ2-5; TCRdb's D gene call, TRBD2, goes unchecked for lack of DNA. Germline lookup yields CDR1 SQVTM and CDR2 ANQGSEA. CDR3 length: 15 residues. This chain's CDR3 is CSVEKVAVNQETQYF.

The CDR3 here is CSGLDRGPTDTQYF. The rearrangement uses TRBV20-1 and TRBJ2-3; the TRBD1 assignment by TCRdb is unverifiable without DNA. The length of the CDR3 is 14 residues. In germline, CDR1 is DFQATT, CDR2 SNEGSKA (reference sequence).

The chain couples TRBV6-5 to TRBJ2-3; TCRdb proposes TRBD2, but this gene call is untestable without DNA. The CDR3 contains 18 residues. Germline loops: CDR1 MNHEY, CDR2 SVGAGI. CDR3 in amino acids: CASRRGTSGRAGTDTQYF.